This entry is about one TCR beta chain. The antigen remains undetermined. It was with 60 Vbeta and 13 Jbeta primers that the PCR ran. Produced via immunoSEQ multiplex PCR; TCRdb's table is partial and in-frame only. The data hold 72,000 or so clones, with roughly 66% observed a single time. V lost 6 bases and J 0 bases, leaving 10 bases between the germline ends. This CDR3 comprises 14 residues. Germline V gene data show CDR1 as MNHEY and CDR2 as SVGAGI. This sample is drawn from a study of cytomegalovirus exposure and HLA in healthy donors. Study-level findings and limits: Associated with cytomegalovirus, according to the listing, were 150 to 200 TCR beta chains. Fewer N-insertions (relative to the roughly 670-donor mean) were reportedly seen in an Asian-associated ancestry cluster in a later analysis.

This TCR was recovered from a woman in her forties or fifties in good health and CMV-seronegative. The sequencing sample was made of PBMCs. V is TRBV6-5 and J is TRBJ2-3, with TRBD2 as a possible D gene (5 bases). CDR3 nucleotides: TGTGCCAGCAGCCTGGACTGGAGCACAGATACGCAGTATTTT. Translated: CASSLDWSTDTQYF.